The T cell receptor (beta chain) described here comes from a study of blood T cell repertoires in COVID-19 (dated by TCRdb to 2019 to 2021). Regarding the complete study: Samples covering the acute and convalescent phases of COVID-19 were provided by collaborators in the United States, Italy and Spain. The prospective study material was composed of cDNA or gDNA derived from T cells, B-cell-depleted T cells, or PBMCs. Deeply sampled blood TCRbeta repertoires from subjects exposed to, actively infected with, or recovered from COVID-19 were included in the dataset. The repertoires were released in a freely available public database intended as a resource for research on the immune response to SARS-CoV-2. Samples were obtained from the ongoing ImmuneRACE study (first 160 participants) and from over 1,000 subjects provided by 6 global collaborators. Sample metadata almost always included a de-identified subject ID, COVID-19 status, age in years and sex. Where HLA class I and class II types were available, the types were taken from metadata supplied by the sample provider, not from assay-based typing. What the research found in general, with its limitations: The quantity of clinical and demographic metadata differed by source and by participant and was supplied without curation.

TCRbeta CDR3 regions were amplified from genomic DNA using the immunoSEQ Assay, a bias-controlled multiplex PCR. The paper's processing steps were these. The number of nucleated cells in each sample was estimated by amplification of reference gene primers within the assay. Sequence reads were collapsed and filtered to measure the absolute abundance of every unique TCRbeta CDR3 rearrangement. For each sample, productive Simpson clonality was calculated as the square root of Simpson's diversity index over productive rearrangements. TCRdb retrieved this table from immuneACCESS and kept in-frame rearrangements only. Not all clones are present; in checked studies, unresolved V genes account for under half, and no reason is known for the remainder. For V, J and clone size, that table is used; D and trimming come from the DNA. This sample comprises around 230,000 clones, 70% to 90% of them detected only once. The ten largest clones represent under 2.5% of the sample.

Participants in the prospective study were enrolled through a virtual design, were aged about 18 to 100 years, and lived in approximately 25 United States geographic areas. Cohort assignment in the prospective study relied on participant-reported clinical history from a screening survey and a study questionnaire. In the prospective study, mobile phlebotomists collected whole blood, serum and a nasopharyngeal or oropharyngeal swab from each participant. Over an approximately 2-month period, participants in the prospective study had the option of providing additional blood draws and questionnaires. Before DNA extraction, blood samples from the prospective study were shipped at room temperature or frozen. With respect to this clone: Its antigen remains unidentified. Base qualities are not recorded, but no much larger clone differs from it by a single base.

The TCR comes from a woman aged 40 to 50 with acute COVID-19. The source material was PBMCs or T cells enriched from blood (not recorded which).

The CDR3: CSASDGPWTEAFF. The bases are TGCAGTGCTAGTGATGGCCCCTGGACTGAAGCTTTCTTT. The V gene is TRBV20-1 and the J gene is TRBJ1-1; the D gene cannot be resolved reliably. The CDR3, from cysteine to phenylalanine, totals 13 residues. The sequence is cut down to CDR3 DNA, 39 bases in frame from base 1. Relative to germline, V is 3 bases shorter and J is 5 bases shorter, with 13 bases between their ends. From a lookup of the germline V gene (reference sequence), CDR1 and CDR2 are DFQATT and SNEGSKA.